This T cell receptor beta chain was found in a study of tissue T cells after allogeneic stem cell transplantation. Time point specified: mouse harvest day 14 after allogeneic transplant. Each mouse received 10^7 T-cell-depleted marrow cells plus 10^6 splenic CD5+ T cells by tail vein. Mice had MHC-mismatched B6 into BALB/c GVHD, sampled day 7 or 14. Trimming cost V 6 bases and J 0 bases; bases outside gene matches: 5. From germline, CDR1 is KGHPV and CDR2 FQNQEV (reference sequence). This CDR3 region has 15 residues. Overall study results and limits: In patients and mice, blood and spleen missed much of tissue repertoire. The patient cohort was small and clinically heterogeneous, with limited sampling depth.

Survey-depth TCRbeta CDR3 sequencing reported V/J genes and productive frequencies. Assay used: immunoSEQ multiplex PCR; TCRdb lists only in-frame clones, some missing. The sample shows 1,100 or so clones, 40% to 50% of them seen only once. This clone was counted a few times. Its antigen is still unknown. Gene names refer to mouse genes. The read gets to within 1 residue of the CDR3 end, and the germline J gene fills in the rest. The V gene is TRBV26, the J gene TRBJ1-3; 7 bases match TRBD1. The TCR originated in a female BALB/c mouse given C57BL/6 T cells with graft-versus-host disease after an allogeneic hematopoietic cell transplant. Sequences were obtained from liver tissue. The chain's CDR3 is CASSPGQNSGNTLYF. The part of the CDR3 DNA that was read is TGTGCCAGCAGCCCGGGACAGAATTCTGGAAATACGCTCTAT.